Sequencing of this TCR beta chain was carried out in a study of blood T cells in healthy people across ages (dated by TCRdb to the mid-2010s). Regarding the research as a whole: Template switching captured roughly one uniquely barcoded TCR beta cDNA molecule per two T cells in model experiments. The study measured age-related changes in TCR beta repertoire diversity using deep sequencing normalized with unique cDNA molecular identifiers. Two additional independent replicas of 1 million unique cDNA reads from the same blood draw were analyzed for two donors (one aged 18 to 30 and one aged 80 or older). To avoid experimental bias, donors of different ages were distributed randomly across sequencing lanes. Donors were grouped into four age groups: young (average roughly 17 years), middle-aged (less than 40), aged (62) and long-lived (around 80). The investigation overall reported the following: Conclusive comparison of naive and antigen-experienced compartments was prevented by the profiling of bulk unsorted PBMCs. Compared with the aged group, more naive CD4+ T cells, fewer expanded clones and increased TCR diversity were shown by the long-lived group, suggesting age selection. Estimates of total diversity from one million sequenced T cells were regarded as lower bounds and underestimates. Observed TCR beta diversity per million T cells fell roughly linearly with age, and a significant reduction was already apparent by age roughly 40. The percentage of naive T cells measured by flow cytometry correlated strongly with observed TCR beta diversity. Because the CMV infection status of the donors was unknown, age-related changes in expanded clonotypes may potentially have been confounded.

The germline V gene provides CDR1 SGHRS and CDR2 YFSETQ. Its CDR3 holds 14 amino acids, cysteine through phenylalanine. Only the CDR3 part of the read is kept: 42 bases, read in frame from the first base. V loses 2 bases of germline sequence and J loses 5 bases, and the interval between the two ends is 13 bases. Donors were 30 to 45 systemically healthy Caucasian individuals from Russia aged roughly 6 to 100 years. Each donor gave around 9.5 milliliters of peripheral blood, collected into EDTA-treated Vacutainer tubes. PBMCs were isolated by Ficoll-Paque density-gradient centrifugation, with at least 6 million obtained per sample. Total RNA was extracted from PBMCs with Trizol reagent, with at least 6 micrograms obtained per sample. The percentages of naive CD45RAhigh/CD27high T cells were determined by flow cytometry on a PBMC aliquot from every donor. The receptor library was made with 5' RACE. TCRdb names Illumina HiSeq 2500 as the instrument used. The second PCR ran for roughly 7 to 12 cycles and used a J-beta primer mix along with a sample-barcoded 5' primer. A unique molecular identifier was introduced onto each TCR beta cDNA molecule by a template-switch 5' adaptor carrying 12 random nucleotides. Each sample yielded at least 2.5 million CDR3-containing paired-end reads. First-strand cDNA was synthesized from all RNA with the Mint cDNA synthesis kit, primed by a TRBC-specific oligonucleotide. All cDNA was treated with uracil-DNA glycosylase and then went through a first 18-cycle PCR with the universal primers M1SS and BC2_uni_R. In the paper's pipeline: Each sample was normalized by randomly selecting 1 million high-quality reads, each carrying a distinct molecular identifier. Instead of being binned into consensus sequences, reads with shared molecular identifiers were discarded. MiTCR, set to a Q25 quality threshold and the strictest error-elimination algorithm, was used for CDR3 identification, clonotype clustering and error correction. A nonparametric unseen species model using Euler transformation provided a lower-bound estimate of total TCR beta diversity. The public reads were quality trimmed at Q25 with fastp and then assembled into clones with MiXCR by TCRdb, keeping productive beta chains. Records with the same CDR3 protein are collapsed into one entry carrying the most frequent genes and DNA. The authors' filters were not applied to this entry. The sample table holds 980,000 or so distinct CDR3 sequences, of which roughly 43% were seen once. The ten largest clonotypes hold around 15% of the sample.

Notes on this clonotype: What this receptor recognizes is not known. Base qualities are not recorded, but no much larger clone differs from it by a single base.

This clonotype originated in a man aged 30 to 39 in good health. Sequenced: blood. The chain couples TRBV5-1 to TRBJ1-1, with TRBD1 as a weak D call on 5 bases. The CDR3 has the sequence CASSFEGPRTEAFF. The DNA is as follows: TGCGCCAGCAGCTTCGAGGGACCGAGGACTGAAGCTTTCTTT. The reference TRBV5-1 and TRBJ1-1 proteins fill in what lies around the CDR3, so the full variable domain reads KAGVTQTPRYLIKTRGQQVTLSCSPISGHRSVSWYQQTPGQGLQFLFEYFSETQRNKGNFPGRFSGRQFSNSRSEMNVSTLELGDSALYLCASSFEGPRTEAFFGQGTRLTVV.